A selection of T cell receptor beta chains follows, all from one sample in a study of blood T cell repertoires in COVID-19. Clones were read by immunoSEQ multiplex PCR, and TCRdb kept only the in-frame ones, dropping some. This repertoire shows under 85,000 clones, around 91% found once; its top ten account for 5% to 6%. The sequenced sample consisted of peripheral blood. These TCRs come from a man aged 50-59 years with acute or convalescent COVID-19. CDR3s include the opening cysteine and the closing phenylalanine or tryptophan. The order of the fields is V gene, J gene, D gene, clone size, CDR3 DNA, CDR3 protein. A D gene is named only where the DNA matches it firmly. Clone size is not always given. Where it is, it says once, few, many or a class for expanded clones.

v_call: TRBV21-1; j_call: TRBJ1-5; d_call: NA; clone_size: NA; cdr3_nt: TGTGCCAGCACCCGACAGGGCAATCAGCCCCAGCATTTT; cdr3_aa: CASTRQGNQPQHF
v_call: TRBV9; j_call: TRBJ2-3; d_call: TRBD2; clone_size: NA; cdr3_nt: TGTGCCAGCAGCCCCCTTCCCGGGACTAGCGGGAGGGCCTCCAATCCCGTGTATTTT; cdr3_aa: CASSPLPGTSGRASNPVYF
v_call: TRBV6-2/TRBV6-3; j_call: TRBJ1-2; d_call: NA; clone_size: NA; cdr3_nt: TGTGCCAGCAGTCCATACACGAGGAACGGCTACACCTTC; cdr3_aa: CASSPYTRNGYTF
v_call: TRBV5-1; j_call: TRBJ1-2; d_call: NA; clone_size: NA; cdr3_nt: TGCGCCAGCAGCGTGGACGGGAGGGAATATGGCTACACCTTC; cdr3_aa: CASSVDGREYGYTF
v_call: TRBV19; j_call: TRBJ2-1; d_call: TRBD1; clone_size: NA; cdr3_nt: TGTGCCAGTAGTCGACAGGGGGTGAGCACCTACAATGAGCAGTTCTTC; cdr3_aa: CASSRQGVSTYNEQFF
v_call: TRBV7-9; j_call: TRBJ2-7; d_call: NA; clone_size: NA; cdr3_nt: TGTGCCAGCAGCTCCACCGAGGACGAGCAGTACTTC; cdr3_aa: CASSSTEDEQYF
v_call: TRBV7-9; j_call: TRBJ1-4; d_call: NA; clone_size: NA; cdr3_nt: TGTGCCAGCGCTAAGGACAGAGGGACCAATGAAAAACTGTTTTTT; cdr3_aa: CASAKDRGTNEKLFF
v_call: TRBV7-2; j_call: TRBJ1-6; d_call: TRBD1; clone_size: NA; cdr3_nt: TGTGCCAGCAGCATTGGACAGGGTTTTCGGTCACCCCTCCACTTT; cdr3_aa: CASSIGQGFRSPLHF
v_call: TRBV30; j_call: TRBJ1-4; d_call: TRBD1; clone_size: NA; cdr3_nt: TGTGCCTGGAGTGCGGACAGGACCTTTTCTAATGAAAAACTGTTTTTT; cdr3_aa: CAWSADRTFSNEKLFF
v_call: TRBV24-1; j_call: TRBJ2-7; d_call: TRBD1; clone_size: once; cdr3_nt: TGTGCCACCAGTGACCGGACAGGGGGCCTACTAGGGGAGCAGTACTTC; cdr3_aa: CATSDRTGGLLGEQYF
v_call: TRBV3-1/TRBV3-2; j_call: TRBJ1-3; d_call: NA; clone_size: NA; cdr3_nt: TGTGCCAGCAGCGTTAATACTGGGTTGAGGGGAAACACCATATATTTT; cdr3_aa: CASSVNTGLRGNTIYF
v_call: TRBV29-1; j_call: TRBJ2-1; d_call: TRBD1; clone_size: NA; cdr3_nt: TGCAGCGTTGAAGAGGGGACAGGCAGCTCCTACAATGAGCAGTTCTTC; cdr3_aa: CSVEEGTGSSYNEQFF
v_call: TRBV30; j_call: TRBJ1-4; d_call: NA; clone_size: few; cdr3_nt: TGTGCCTGGAGTCGGGGGACTAATGAAAAACTGTTTTTT; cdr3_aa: CAWSRGTNEKLFF
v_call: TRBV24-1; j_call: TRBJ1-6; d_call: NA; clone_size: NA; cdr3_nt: TGTGCCACCAGTGAACCCGGGGGAAATTCACCCCTCCACTTT; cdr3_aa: CATSEPGGNSPLHF
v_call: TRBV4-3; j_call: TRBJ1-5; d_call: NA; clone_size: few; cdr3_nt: TGCGCCAGCAGCCAAGCCTACAGGGTGAGTCAGCCCCAGCATTTT; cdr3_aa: CASSQAYRVSQPQHF
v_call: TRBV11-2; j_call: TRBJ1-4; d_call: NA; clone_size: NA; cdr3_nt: TGTGCCAGCAGCTCTATTCGGACGCCGGGGAATGAAAAACTGTTTTTT; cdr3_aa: CASSSIRTPGNEKLFF
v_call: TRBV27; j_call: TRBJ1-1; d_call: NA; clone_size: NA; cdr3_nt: TGTGCCAGCAGTACAGAAAAAAGGGGTGAAGCTTTCTTT; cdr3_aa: CASSTEKRGEAFF
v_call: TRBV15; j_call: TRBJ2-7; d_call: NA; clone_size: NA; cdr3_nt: TGTGCCACCAGCTATAGCCCTCTGCCCGAGCAGTACTTC; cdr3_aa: CATSYSPLPEQYF
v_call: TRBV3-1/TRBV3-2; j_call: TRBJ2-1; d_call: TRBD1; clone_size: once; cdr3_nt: TGTGCCAGCAGCCAAGCCACTACAGGGGCAGAGCAGTTCTTC; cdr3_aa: CASSQATTGAEQFF
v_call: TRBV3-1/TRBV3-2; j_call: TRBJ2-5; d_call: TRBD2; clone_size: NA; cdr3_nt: TGTGCCAGCAGCCAAGCGGGACTAGCGGGAGCGAGGCGAGAGACCCAGTACTTC; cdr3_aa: CASSQAGLAGARRETQYF
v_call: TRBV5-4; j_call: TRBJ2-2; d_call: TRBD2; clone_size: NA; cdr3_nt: TGTGCCAGCAGCTCTGGGGGTGGGGGACTAGCCGGCACCGGGGAGCTGTTTTTT; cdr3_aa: CASSSGGGGLAGTGELFF
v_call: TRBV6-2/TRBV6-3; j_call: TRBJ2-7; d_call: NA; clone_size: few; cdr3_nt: TGTGCCAGCAGTCAGGTTAACTCCTACGAGCAGTACTTC; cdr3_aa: CASSQVNSYEQYF
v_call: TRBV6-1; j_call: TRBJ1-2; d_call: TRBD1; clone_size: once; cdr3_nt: TGTGCCAGCAGTGAATCGGACAGGGTAAACTATGGCTACACCTTC; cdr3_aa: CASSESDRVNYGYTF
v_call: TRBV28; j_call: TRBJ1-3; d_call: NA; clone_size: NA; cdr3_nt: TGTGCCAGCAGTTTATCGCAGGCGAGCGGAAACACCATATATTTT; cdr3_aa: CASSLSQASGNTIYF
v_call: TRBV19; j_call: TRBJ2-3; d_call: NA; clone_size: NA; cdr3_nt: TGTGCCAGTAGTACCAGGGACTCACCCACAGATACGCAGTATTTT; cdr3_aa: CASSTRDSPTDTQYF
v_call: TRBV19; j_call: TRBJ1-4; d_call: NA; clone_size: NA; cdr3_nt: TGTGCCAGTAGAAGGGGGGGGGCTGATGAAAAACTGTTTTTT; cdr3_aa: CASRRGGADEKLFF
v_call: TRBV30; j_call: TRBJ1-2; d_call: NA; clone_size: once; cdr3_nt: TGTGCCGCTGAGGGAGGGGGGCGTAATGGCTACACCTTC; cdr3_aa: CAAEGGGRNGYTF
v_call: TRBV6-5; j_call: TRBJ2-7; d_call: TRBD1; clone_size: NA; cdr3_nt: TGTGCCAGCAGTTCCATTCCGGGACAGGGTGGCAAGCAGTACTTC; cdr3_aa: CASSSIPGQGGKQYF
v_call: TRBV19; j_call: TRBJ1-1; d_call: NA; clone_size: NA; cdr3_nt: TGTGCCAGTACCTTCCGACGGGGAAACACTGAAGCTTTCTTT; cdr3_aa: CASTFRRGNTEAFF
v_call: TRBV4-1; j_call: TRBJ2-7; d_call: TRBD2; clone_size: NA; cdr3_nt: TGCGCCAGCAGCCAATACGCTAGCGGCTACGAGCAGTACTTC; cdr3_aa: CASSQYASGYEQYF
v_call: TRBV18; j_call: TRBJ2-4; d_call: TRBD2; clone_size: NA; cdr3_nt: TGTGCCAGCTCACCATTAGCGGGAGGACGTATAAACATTCAGTACTTC; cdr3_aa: CASSPLAGGRINIQYF
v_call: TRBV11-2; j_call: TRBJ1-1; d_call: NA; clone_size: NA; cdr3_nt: TGTGCCAGCAGCTTAACAGGGACTGAAGCTTTCTTT; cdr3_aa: CASSLTGTEAFF
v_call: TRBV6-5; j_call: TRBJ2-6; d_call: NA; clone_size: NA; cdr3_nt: TGTGCCAGCAGTTACACAACTGGGGCCAACGTCCTGACTTTC; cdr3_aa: CASSYTTGANVLTF
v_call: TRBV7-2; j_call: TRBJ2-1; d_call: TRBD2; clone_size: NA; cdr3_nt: TGTGCCAGCAGCTTGGCTAGCGGAAGCGGCTCCTACAATGAGCAGTTCTTC; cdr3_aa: CASSLASGSGSYNEQFF
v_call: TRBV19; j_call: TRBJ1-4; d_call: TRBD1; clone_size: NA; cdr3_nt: TGTGCCAGTACAGACAGGGGAGGGAGACGAGTGCTGTTTTTT; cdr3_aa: CASTDRGGRRVLFF
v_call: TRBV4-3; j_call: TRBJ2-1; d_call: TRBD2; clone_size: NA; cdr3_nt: TGCGCCAGCAGCCAAGGTTCCGGGACTAGCGGCAATGAGCAGTTCTTC; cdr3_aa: CASSQGSGTSGNEQFF
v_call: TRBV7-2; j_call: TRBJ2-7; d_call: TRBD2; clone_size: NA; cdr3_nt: TGTGCCAGCAGCTCAGGACTAGCCGACTACGAGCAGTACTTC; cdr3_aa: CASSSGLADYEQYF
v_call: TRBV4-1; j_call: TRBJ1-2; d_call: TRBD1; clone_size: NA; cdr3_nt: TGCGCCAGCAGCCAACGGATTGGACAGGGTGATGGCTACACCTTC; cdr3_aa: CASSQRIGQGDGYTF
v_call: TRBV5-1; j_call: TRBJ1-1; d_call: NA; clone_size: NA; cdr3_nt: TGCGCCAGCAGCTTCCCCGGGGGCACTGAAGCTTTCTTT; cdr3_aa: CASSFPGGTEAFF
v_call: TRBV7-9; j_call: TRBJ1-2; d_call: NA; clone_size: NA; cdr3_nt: TGTGCCAGCAGCTTAGGCACAGACTATGGCTACACCTTC; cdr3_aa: CASSLGTDYGYTF
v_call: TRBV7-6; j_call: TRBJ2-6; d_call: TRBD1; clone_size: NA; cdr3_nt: TGTGCCAGCAGCTTAGACGGACAGGCGTCTCTCCTCGGGGCCAACGTCCTGACTTTC; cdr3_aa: CASSLDGQASLLGANVLTF
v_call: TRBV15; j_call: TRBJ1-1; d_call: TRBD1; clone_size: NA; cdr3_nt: TGTGCCACCAGCAGAGTAGTCGGGGCCCAGGGGGTCACTGAAGCTTTCTTT; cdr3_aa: CATSRVVGAQGVTEAFF
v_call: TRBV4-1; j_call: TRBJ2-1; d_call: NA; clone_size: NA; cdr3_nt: TGCGCCAGCAGCGCACCAGGGCGCCAGGTCAGCAATGAGCAGTTCTTC; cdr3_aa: CASSAPGRQVSNEQFF
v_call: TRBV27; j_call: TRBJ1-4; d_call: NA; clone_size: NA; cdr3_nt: TGTGCCAGCAGCCGAGGGTGGACTAATGAAAAACTGTTTTTT; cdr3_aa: CASSRGWTNEKLFF
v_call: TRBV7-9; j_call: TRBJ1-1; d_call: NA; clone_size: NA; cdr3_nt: TGTGCCAGCAGCGCCCATACCTCAGGGGAGGAAGCTTTCTTT; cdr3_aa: CASSAHTSGEEAFF
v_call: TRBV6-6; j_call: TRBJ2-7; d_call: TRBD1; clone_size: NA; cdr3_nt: TGTGCCAGCACCCTACCTGGACAGGGAATCTACGAGCAGTACTTC; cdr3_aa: CASTLPGQGIYEQYF
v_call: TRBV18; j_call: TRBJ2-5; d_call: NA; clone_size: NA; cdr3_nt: TGTGCCAGCTCACCAGGGACTTCTGAGACCCAGTACTTC; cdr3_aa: CASSPGTSETQYF